Reported below is one T cell receptor (beta chain). Antigen specificity is unknown. The sample comes from a study of blood T cells in healthy people across ages. Study overall: About one barcoded beta molecule per two T cells came from capture by template switching.

V dropped 0 bases and J dropped 2 bases, with 10 bases sitting between them. Looked up from germline, CDR1 is SGHTA and CDR2 is FQGNSA. This CDR3 spans 15 amino acids. Points from the study as a whole: Greater diversity and more naive CD4+ cells were seen in long-lived donors than in aged donors. Estimates of diversity drawn from one million T cells were considered underestimates.

Primed by a sample-barcoded 5' primer and a J-beta primer mix, a second PCR proceeded for about 7 to 12 cycles. Via MiXCR, TCRdb re-called the 5' RACE reads, giving one row per CDR3 protein. Of about 1.5 million distinct CDR3 sequences listed, about 42% are singletons. There were at least 6 micrograms of total RNA extracted from every sample. The TCR was taken from a woman under 30 in good health. This sequence joins TRBV7-2 and TRBJ1-2; maybe TRBD1 (5 bases). Material for sequencing was blood. This chain's CDR3 is CASSLAAGQNYGYTF. CDR3 nucleotide sequence: TGTGCCAGCAGCTTAGCGGCTGGACAAAACTATGGCTACACCTTC. Full variable domain (missing parts from reference TRBV7-2 and TRBJ1-2): GAGVSQSPSNKVTEKGKDVELRCDPISGHTALYWYRQSLGQGLEFLIYFQGNSAPDKSGLPSDRFSAERTGGSVSTLTIQRTQQEDSAVYLCASSLAAGQNYGYTFGSGTRLTVV.